One and the same sample provided the 23 T cell receptor beta chains below, sequenced in a study of shared clonotypes between healthy human individuals. Clones were read by immunoSEQ multiplex PCR, and TCRdb kept only the in-frame ones, dropping some. Among 1 million to 1.3 million clones listed, roughly 74% were seen once. Sequencing was performed on memory CD4+ T cells from PBMCs. Subset of the sample: CD45RA-negative fraction. These TCRs come from a young man in good health. Some clones in this sample may be carry-over from other donors' samples.

This sequence joins TRBV7-6 and TRBJ2-1; 11 bases are a match to TRBD2. In germline, CDR1 is SGHVS, CDR2 FNYEAQ. With 4 bases clipped from V and 0 bases from J, the junction kept 5 bases outside the gene matches. This CDR3 comprises 17 residues. CDR3: CASSSGLAGRSYNEQFF. The CDR3 bases are TGTGCCAGCAGCTCCGGACTAGCGGGTCGCTCCTACAATGAGCAGTTCTTC.

A word on this clone: The sample carries other DNA sequences with the same CDR3. The genes are TRBV7-3 and TRBJ2-3; 7 positions match TRBD2. Germline assignment: CDR1 SGHTA and CDR2 FQGTGA. V was clipped by 5 bases and J by 1 base; unmatched bases: 3. The CDR3 has 14 residues. CDR3 DNA: TGTGCCAGCAGCCGACTAGCTGGCACAGATACGCAGTATTTT. Its translation: CASSRLAGTDTQYF.

This clone was seen a few times. The chain has TRBV5-4 and TRBJ1-2; no definite D call. Germline V gene data show CDR1 as SGHNT and CDR2 as YYREEE (reference sequence). This CDR3 comprises 12 residues. V lost 3 bases and J lost 5, with 8 bases in between. CDR3 sequence: CASSSDFYGYTF. The CDR3 DNA is TGTGCCAGCAGCTCGGACTTTTATGGCTACACCTTC.

This rearrangement joins TRBV28 to TRBJ2-7; D could derive from TRBD1 or TRBD2 (5 bases each). The CDR3 contains 12 residues. V dropped 8 bases and J dropped 2 bases, with 10 bases sitting between them. CDR1 is MDHEN and CDR2 is SYDVKM in the germline V gene. The CDR3 DNA reads as TGTGCCAGCGGGACGGAGCCCTACGAGCAGTACTTC. Translated: CASGTEPYEQYF.

The gene calls are TRBV5-5 and TRBJ1-4, with D perhaps matching TRBD1 (5 bases). The CDR3 has 15 residues. V lost 4 bases to trimming and J lost 6 bases, with 16 bases between them. The germline V gene encodes CDR1 SGHKS and CDR2 YYEKEE (reference sequence). The CDR3 spells CASSPPLGGDEKLFF. CDR3 DNA sequence: TGTGCCAGCAGCCCACCGTTGGGGGGAGATGAAAAACTGTTTTTT.

A few counts support this clone. The chain is built from TRBV5-6 and TRBJ1-4, with 11 bases matching TRBD1. The CDR3 extends over 17 amino acids. CDR1 and CDR2 (germline): SGHDT, YYEEEE. With V trimmed by 0 bases and J by 8 bases, 9 bases remained unmatched. CDR3 amino acids: CASSLAVPGQGEEKLFF. The CDR3 DNA sequence: TGTGCCAGCAGCTTGGCTGTTCCGGGACAGGGGGAGGAAAAACTGTTTTTT. Full variable domain (remainder filled in from reference TRBV5-6 and TRBJ1-4): DAGVTQSPTHLIKTRGQQVTLRCSPKSGHDTVSWYQQALGQGPQFIFQYYEEEERQRGNFPDRFSGHQFPNYSSELNVNALLLGDSALYLCASSLAVPGQGEEKLFFGSGTQLSVL.

The V gene is TRBV28, the J gene TRBJ2-6; D perhaps matches TRBD2 (6 bases). V was pared by 7 bases and J by 0 bases, with 13 bases between. This CDR3 has 16 residues. Germline CDR1 and CDR2: MDHEN and SYDVKM. This CDR3 is CASTIGGSSGANVLTF. DNA of the CDR3: TGTGCCAGCACCATTGGGGGGAGCTCTGGGGCCAACGTCCTGACTTTC.

This clone appeared once. V gene TRBV4-2 combines with J gene TRBJ2-7; tentatively, D is TRBD2 (5 bases). The V end was cut by 8 bases, the J end by 4 bases, with 15 bases between. The CDR3 extends over 13 amino acids. The germline CDR1 and CDR2 sequences are LGHNA and YNFKEQ. The CDR3: CASRNLASYEQYF. The CDR3 DNA reads as TGTGCCAGCCGGAATCTAGCTTCTTACGAGCAGTACTTC.

V is TRBV10-3 and J is TRBJ1-3; D is unclear. Germline V gene sequence: CDR1 ENHRY, CDR2 SYGVKD. The CDR3 spans 16 residues. Trimming pared 3 bases from V and 0 bases from J, leaving 12 bases between. CDR3 in DNA: TGTGCCATCAGTGAAGGTTCAGGCCGCTCTGGAAACACCATATATTTT. Encoded protein: CAISEGSGRSGNTIYF.

The genes are TRBV5-1 and TRBJ2-1, with TRBD1 identical over 10 bases. Trimming cost V 4 bases and J 9 bases; bases outside gene matches: 7. From germline, CDR1 is SGHRS and CDR2 YFSETQ. This CDR3 is built from 14 residues. CDR3 sequence: CASSPGTGESEQFF. The CDR3 nucleotides are TGCGCCAGCAGCCCGGGGACAGGGGAAAGTGAGCAGTTCTTC.

The DNA of the CDR3 is TGTGCCAGCAGCTTAGGATTGGGACTACCTACAGATACGCAGTATTTT. This sequence encodes CASSLGLGLPTDTQYF. The chain employs TRBV7-3 and TRBJ2-3; 7 bases align to TRBD2. J was trimmed by 3 bases and V by 2 bases; bases with no gene match: 8. Germline assignment: CDR1 SGHTA and CDR2 FQGTGA. The CDR3 is 16 residues long.

The V gene is TRBV7-3, the J gene TRBJ2-3; D possibly matches TRBD1 or TRBD2 (5 bases each). With 5 bases removed from V and 6 bases from J, the gap between germline ends came to 18 bases. Germline assignment: CDR1 SGHTA and CDR2 FQGTGA. There are 15 residues in the CDR3. CDR3 DNA: TGTGCCAGCAGCGCCAACGGACTTTCAGGGGATACGCAGTATTTT. It encodes CASSANGLSGDTQYF. Using reference TRBV7-3 and TRBJ2-3 for the parts outside the CDR3, the full variable domain is GAGVSQTPSNKVTEKGKYVELRCDPISGHTALYWYRQSLGQGPEFLIYFQGTGAADDSGLPNDRFFAVRPEGSVSTLKIQRTERGDSAVYLCASSANGLSGDTQYFGPGTRLTVL.

The chain uses TRBV4-2 and TRBJ2-3, with 10 bases lining up with TRBD1. Per germline, CDR1 LGHNA and CDR2 YNFKEQ. V dropped 1 base and J dropped 2; count of bases not matched to a gene: 3. This CDR3 contains 16 residues. CDR3: CASSQAGTGVTDTQYF. CDR3 nucleotides: TGTGCCAGCAGCCAAGCCGGGACAGGGGTCACAGATACGCAGTATTTT.

This chain joins TRBV10-3 and TRBJ2-1; 8 nucleotides agree with TRBD1. This CDR3 has 14 amino acids. Germline-derived CDR1 and CDR2 are ENHRY and SYGVKD. V lost 6 bases and J lost 6; bases outside the gene matches: 7. For the CDR3, the DNA is TGTGCCATCAGGGACGACAGGGGAAGCAATGAGCAGTTCTTC. Protein product: CAIRDDRGSNEQFF.

In this sample, this clone turned up once. Other DNA sequences within the sample encode an identical CDR3. This chain uses TRBV6-5 with TRBJ1-1, with a possible D match to TRBD1 (5 bases). The CDR3 spans 15 residues. V was shortened by 0 bases and J by 2 bases, with 10 bases between the two germline ends. The germline CDR1 and CDR2 sequences are MNHEY and SVGAGI. This CDR3 is CASSYSGTGNTEAFF. DNA of the CDR3: TGTGCCAGCAGTTACTCAGGGACGGGAAACACTGAAGCTTTCTTT.

The V and J genes are TRBV29-1 and TRBJ1-1; no reliable D call. The CDR3 has 11 amino acids. V lost 7 bases to trimming and J lost 1 base, with 7 bases between them. Germline V gene lookup returns CDR1 SQVTM and CDR2 ANQGSEA. In DNA, the CDR3 is TGCAGCGCGTTGGGGAACACTGAAGCTTTCTTT. Its translation: CSALGNTEAFF.

J is TRBJ2-5 and V is TRBV7-9, with 8 bases fitting TRBD1. Germline CDR1 SEHNR, CDR2 FQNEAQ (reference sequence). This CDR3 is 13 amino acids long. J gave up 5 bases and V 5 bases, and 4 bases lay outside the gene matches. Here the CDR3 reads CASSRTGSETQYF. DNA of the CDR3: TGTGCCAGCAGCAGGACAGGGAGTGAGACCCAGTACTTC.

The chain links TRBV4-2 to TRBJ1-1; a weak D match, TRBD1 (5 bases). CDR1 LGHNA and CDR2 YNFKEQ come from the germline V gene. The germline V and J ends were trimmed by 2 bases and 1 base, with 14 bases remaining between them. This CDR3 has 16 amino acids. Here the CDR3 reads CASSQFKTAENTEAFF. CDR3 sequence (DNA): TGTGCCAGCAGCCAATTTAAGACAGCCGAGAACACTGAAGCTTTCTTT.

The rearrangement links TRBV7-9 to TRBJ2-7; no clear D gene. V dropped 1 base and J dropped 5 bases, with 9 bases sitting between them. CDR1 and CDR2 from the germline V gene are SEHNR and FQNEAQ (reference sequence). This CDR3 is built from 13 residues. The CDR3 bases are TGTGCCAGCAGCTTAGTTCGCTTGGACGAGCAGTACTTC. Translating it yields CASSLVRLDEQYF.

V and J are TRBV30 and TRBJ2-2, with 10 bases matching TRBD2. With 0 bases clipped from V and 6 bases from J, the junction kept 4 bases outside the gene matches. This CDR3 contains 15 residues. CDR1 and CDR2 from the germline V gene are GTSNPN and SVGIG (reference sequence). The CDR3 loop is CAWSVSLAGAGELFF. CDR3 DNA sequence: TGTGCCTGGAGTGTATCGCTAGCGGGAGCCGGGGAGCTGTTTTTT.

This chain connects TRBV4-3 to TRBJ1-1; tentatively, D is TRBD1 (5 bases). CDR3 size: 15 residues. With 1 base removed from V and 0 bases from J, the gap between germline ends came to 9 bases. From germline, CDR1 is LGHNA and CDR2 YSLEER. This CDR3 is CASSQGRTLNTEAFF. In DNA form, the CDR3 reads TGCGCCAGCAGCCAAGGCAGGACATTGAACACTGAAGCTTTCTTT.

This clone appeared a single time. V and J are TRBV25-1 and TRBJ2-2; 11 bases line up with TRBD1. The CDR3 sequence is 14 residues long. With V trimmed by 6 bases and J by 5 bases, 2 bases remained unmatched. Looked up from germline, CDR1 is MGHDK and CDR2 is SYGVNS. The CDR3 DNA reads TGTGCCAGCAGGGGACAGGGGGAGACCGGGGAGCTGTTTTTT. The encoded protein is CASRGQGETGELFF.

On this clone: A read error may produce the germline difference seen at one junction end. This rearrangement joins TRBV28 to TRBJ1-3; D ambiguous. CDR1 and CDR2 from the germline V gene are MDHEN and SYDVKM. The CDR3 is 11 residues long. The CDR3 loop is CASSPGSTIYF. The CDR3 DNA follows: TGTGCCAGCAGTCCGGGAAGCACCATATATTTT.